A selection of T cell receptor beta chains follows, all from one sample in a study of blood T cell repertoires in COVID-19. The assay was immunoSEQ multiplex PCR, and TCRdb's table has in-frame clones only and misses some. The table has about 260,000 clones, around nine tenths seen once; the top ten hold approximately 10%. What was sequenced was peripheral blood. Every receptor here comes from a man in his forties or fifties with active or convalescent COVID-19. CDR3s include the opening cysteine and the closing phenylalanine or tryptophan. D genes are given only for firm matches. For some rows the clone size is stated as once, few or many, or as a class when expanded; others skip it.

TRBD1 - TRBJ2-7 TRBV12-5 TGTGCTAGTGGCCCACCCGGGACAGGGAAGTACGAGCAGTACTTC CASGPPGTGKYEQYF
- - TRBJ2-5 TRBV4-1 TGCGCCAGCAGCCGTCAAGCCTCCGAGACCCAGTACTTC CASSRQASETQYF
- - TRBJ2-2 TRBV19 TGTGCCAGCCGAAGCCCCGGAGCGAACACCGGGGAGCTGTTTTTT CASRSPGANTGELFF
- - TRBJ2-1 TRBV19 TGTGCCAGTAGTACCAGACAGGCCCCACCCTACAATGAGCAGTTCTTC CASSTRQAPPYNEQFF
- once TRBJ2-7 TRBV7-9 TGTGCCAGCAGCCCCAGCGGACCCTACGAGCAGTACTTC CASSPSGPYEQYF
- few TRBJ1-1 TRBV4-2 TGTGCCAGCAGCCAAATGGACGGACTCACTGAAGCTTTCTTT CASSQMDGLTEAFF
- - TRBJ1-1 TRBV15 TGTGCCACCAGCTCCGGACAGACTGAAGCTTTCTTT CATSSGQTEAFF
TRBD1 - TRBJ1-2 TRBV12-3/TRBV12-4 TGTGCCAGCAGCCAGGACAGGCCAAGGGGCTACACCTTC CASSQDRPRGYTF
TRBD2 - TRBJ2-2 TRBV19 TGTGCCAGTAGTAAAGCGGGAGGTATCACCGGGGAGCTGTTTTTT CASSKAGGITGELFF
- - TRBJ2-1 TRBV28 TGTGCCAGCAGTTCGACCCGGGCCGGGACTTCCTCCCTCAATGAGCAGTTCTTC CASSSTRAGTSSLNEQFF
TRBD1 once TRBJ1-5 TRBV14 TGTGCCAGCGCCACAGGGGATAATCAGCCCCAGCATTTT CASATGDNQPQHF
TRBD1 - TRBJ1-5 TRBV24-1 TGTGCCACCAGTGGACAGGGTAATCAGCCCCAGCATTTT CATSGQGNQPQHF
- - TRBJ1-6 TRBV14 TGTGCCAGCAGCCAAGACGCAGGGGTGCGATCACCCCTCCACTTT CASSQDAGVRSPLHF
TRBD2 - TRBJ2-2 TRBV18 TGTGCCAGCTCACCAGCGGCGTGGACTAGCGCCACCGGGGAGCTGTTTTTT CASSPAAWTSATGELFF
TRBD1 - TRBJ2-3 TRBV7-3 TGTGCCAGCAGCGCAGACAGGGGTAGCACAGATACGCAGTATTTT CASSADRGSTDTQYF
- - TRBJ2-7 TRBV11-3 TGTGCCAGCAGCCCTACGACGGGGTTCGAGCAGTACTTC CASSPTTGFEQYF
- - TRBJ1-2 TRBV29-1 TGCAGCGTGACGGGGGAGAAAAATACTAACTATGGCTACACCTTC CSVTGEKNTNYGYTF
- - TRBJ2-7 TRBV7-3 TGTGCCAGCACCAACCTCCAGGGCGAGCAGTACTTC CASTNLQGEQYF
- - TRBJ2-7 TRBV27 TGTGCCAGCGGGGACTGGAACTACGAGCAGTACTTC CASGDWNYEQYF
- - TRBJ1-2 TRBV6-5 TGTGCCAGCAGTCCGGAGGCAGGAGTAGATCTTGGCTACACCTTC CASSPEAGVDLGYTF
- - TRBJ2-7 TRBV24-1 TGTGCCACCAGTGATTCGCGACTGAATTACGAGCAGTACTTC CATSDSRLNYEQYF
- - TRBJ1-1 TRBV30 TGTGCCTGGAGCCTCTATCCCGTAATGGATCGGGACACTGAAGCTTTCTTT CAWSLYPVMDRDTEAFF
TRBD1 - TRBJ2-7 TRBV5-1 TGCGCCAGCAGCTCGGACACAGGGGGCTTTTCCGAGCAGTACTTC CASSSDTGGFSEQYF
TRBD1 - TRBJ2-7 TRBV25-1 TGTGCCAGCAGTGCCCTGCAACGGACAGGGGGCCCCTACGAGCAGTACTTC CASSALQRTGGPYEQYF
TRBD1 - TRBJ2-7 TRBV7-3 TGTGCCAGCAGCTTAACGAGGGACAGCTACGAGCAGTACTTC CASSLTRDSYEQYF
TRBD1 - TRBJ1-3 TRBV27 TGTGCCAGCAGTTTAACCGGGACAGGTTATTCTGGAAACACCATATATTTT CASSLTGTGYSGNTIYF
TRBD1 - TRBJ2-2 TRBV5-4 TGTGCCAGCAGCTTTACACAGGGGACCGGGGAGCTGTTTTTT CASSFTQGTGELFF
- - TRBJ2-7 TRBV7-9 TGTGCCAGCAGCGTAGGACTATACGAGCAGTACTTC CASSVGLYEQYF
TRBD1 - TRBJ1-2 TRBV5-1 TGCGCCAGCAGCGTTTCCGGACAGGGGGTAAATGGCTACACCTTC CASSVSGQGVNGYTF
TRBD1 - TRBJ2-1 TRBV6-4 TGTGCCAGCAGTGAGGACAGGGCAGGTGAGCAGTTCTTC CASSEDRAGEQFF
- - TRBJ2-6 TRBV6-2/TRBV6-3 TGTGCCTGCCGCCCCGGGGAACAAGTTGGGGCCAACGTCCTGACTTTC CACRPGEQVGANVLTF
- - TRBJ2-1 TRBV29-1 TGCAGCGTTGAAACGATACAGGACAATGAGCAGTTCTTC CSVETIQDNEQFF
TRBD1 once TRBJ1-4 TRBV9 TGTGCCAGCAGCGTGGGACAGGGGGTTAATGAAAAACTGTTTTTT CASSVGQGVNEKLFF
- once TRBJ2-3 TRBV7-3 TGTGCCAGCAGCTTAGTGCCCAAAACTGAGAGCACAGATACGCAGTATTTT CASSLVPKTESTDTQYF
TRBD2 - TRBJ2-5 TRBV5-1 TGCGCCAGCAGCCGGGGGGTATCCAAAGAGACCCAGTACTTC CASSRGVSKETQYF
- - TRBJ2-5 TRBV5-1 TGCGCCAGCAGCTTGGCCGGGGAGACCCAGTACTTC CASSLAGETQYF
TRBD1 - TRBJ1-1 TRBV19 TGTGCCAGTAGTAGACAGGGGGTGAACACTGAAGCTTTCTTT CASSRQGVNTEAFF
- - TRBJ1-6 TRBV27 TGTGCCAGCAGTTTATATGGGGGGGATTCCTATAATTCACCCCTCCACTTT CASSLYGGDSYNSPLHF
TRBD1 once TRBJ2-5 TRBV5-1 TGCGCCTCCCAGCAACAGGGGGCGCGGGAGACCCAGTACTTC CASQQQGARETQYF
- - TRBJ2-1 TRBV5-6 TGTGCCAGCAGCCTGGGGATAGCGGCAAATGAGCAGTTCTTC CASSLGIAANEQFF
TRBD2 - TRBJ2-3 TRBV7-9 TGTGCCAGCAGCTTAGGGACTAGCGGGAGGATAACAGATACGCAGTATTTT CASSLGTSGRITDTQYF
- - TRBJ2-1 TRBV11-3 TGTGCCAGCAGCCCCCGAGAGCGTAGTATCGATGAGCAGTTCTTC CASSPRERSIDEQFF
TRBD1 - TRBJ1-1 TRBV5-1 TGCGCCAGCAGCCAGCAGGGGGCCGGTTTGAACACTGAAGCTTTCTTT CASSQQGAGLNTEAFF
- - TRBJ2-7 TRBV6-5 TGTGCCAGCAGTTACTCGATTGTAGCATACTCCTACGAGCAGTACTTC CASSYSIVAYSYEQYF
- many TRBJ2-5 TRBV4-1 TGCGCCAGCAGCCTGGGCGGGGTACTAAAGACCCAGTACTTC CASSLGGVLKTQYF
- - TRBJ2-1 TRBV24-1 TGTGCCACCAGTGATTCAAGGACTACTAACAATGAGCAGTTCTTC CATSDSRTTNNEQFF
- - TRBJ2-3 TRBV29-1 TGCAGCCTTGCGGAGGGACCAGATACGCAGTATTTT CSLAEGPDTQYF
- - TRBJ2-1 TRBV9 TGTGCCAGCAGCGTCGCGGACAATGAGCAGTTCTTC CASSVADNEQFF
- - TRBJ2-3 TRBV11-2 TGTGCCAGCAGCTTAGGGCCTAGCTCCGCAGATACGCAGTATTTT CASSLGPSSADTQYF
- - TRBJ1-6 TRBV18 TGTGCCAGCCCACCACCGACCCGGGAATCACCCCTCCACTTT CASPPPTRESPLHF
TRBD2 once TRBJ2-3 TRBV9 TGTGCCAGCAGCGTTGGGACTAGGTGGGCAGATACGCAGTATTTT CASSVGTRWADTQYF
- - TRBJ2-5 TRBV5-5 TGTGCCAGCAGCCGAATTACACAGCAAGAGACCCAGTACTTC CASSRITQQETQYF
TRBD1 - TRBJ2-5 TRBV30 TGTGCCTGGAGCGGACAGGGTGGCGAGACCCAGTACTTC CAWSGQGGETQYF
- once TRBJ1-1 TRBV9 TGTGCCAGCAGCGTCTCATCAGTGAACACTGAAGCTTTCTTT CASSVSSVNTEAFF
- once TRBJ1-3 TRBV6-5 TGTGCCAGCAGGGCGGGAGGGACTGGAAACACCATATATTTT CASRAGGTGNTIYF
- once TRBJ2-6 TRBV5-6 TGTGCCAGCAGCGGAGGGACGGGCGGGGCCAACGTCCTGACTTTC CASSGGTGGANVLTF
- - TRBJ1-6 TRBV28 TGTGCCAGCAGTTTAACAACTCACAGGGTATCCAGCTCCTATAATTCACCCCTCCACTTT CASSLTTHRVSSSYNSPLHF
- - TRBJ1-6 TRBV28 TGTGCCAGCAGTTTATGGGGGGCGAAAAATTCACCCCTCCACTTT CASSLWGAKNSPLHF
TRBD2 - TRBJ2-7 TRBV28 TGTGCCAGCAGCCTACCACCGCTAGCGGGAGTTTCCGAGCAGTACTTC CASSLPPLAGVSEQYF
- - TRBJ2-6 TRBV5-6 TGTGCCAGCAGCCCGGTAAGCTCTGGGGCCAACGTCCTGACTTTC CASSPVSSGANVLTF